This T cell receptor beta chain came from a study of vaccination and CD4 T cells after COVID-19. Germline V gene data show CDR1 as KGHDR and CDR2 as SFDVKD. The CDR3 loop spans 11 amino acids. Trimming shortened V by 4 bases and J by 5 bases, and 3 bases separated the two germline ends. The treatment here: approximately 11-day PBMC culture with coronavirus spike peptide pools or control peptides (ViraFEST assay). Healthy recipients of vaccination lacked prior SARS-CoV-2 infection, as evidenced by negative nucleocapsid antibodies both before and after vaccination. Half of the medium was exchanged for fresh IL-2 medium, first on day 3 and then on day 7. An Oncomine TCR Beta short-read assay was used to sequence the DNA from cultured CD4+ T cells. TCRdb itself ran the PCR reads through MiXCR, one entry per CDR3 protein. The profile covers over 25,000 distinct CDR3 sequences, with approximately 60% appearing a single time and about a sixth taken by the ten largest.

This clonotype was seen more than once but under ten times. Its specificity is not known. Points from the study as a whole: The great majority, 304 of 307 vaccine-specific clones, proved spike mono-reactive in convalescent patients. Convalescent patient numbers were relatively low, with no early post-infection timepoints.

V is TRBV24-1 and J is TRBJ2-3, with unresolved D. The clonotype originates from a human donor who received a COVID-19 vaccine. Here the sequenced sample was CD4+ T cells from blood, cultured in vitro, taken after SARS-CoV-2 vaccination. The CDR3 region has the DNA TGTGCCACCAGTGACAGAGATACGCAGTATTTT. Amino acids: CATSDRDTQYF.